The rows below give T cell receptor beta chains drawn from one sample of a study of T cell responses to AZD1222 COVID-19 vaccine. Method: immunoSEQ multiplex PCR; TCRdb's copy keeps in-frame clones and lacks some. The repertoire includes about 94,000 clones, 85% of them detected once, and about 4.5% sits in the top ten. This specimen was peripheral blood, taken 28 days after the second AZD1222 dose. These receptor sequences come from an adult who received the AZD1222 COVID-19 vaccine. The CDR3 runs from the conserved cysteine through the conserved F or W. Each record gives: V gene, CDR3 length, J gene, CDR3 protein.

TRBV7-2	13	TRBJ2-1	CASSLGRQREEFF
TRBV9	14	TRBJ2-3	CASSVQHTTDTQYF
TRBV5-6	12	TRBJ2-3	CASSAQVDTQYF
TRBV7-8	14	TRBJ1-1	CASSLGSWSTEAFF
TRBV4-3	13	TRBJ2-1	CASSQGLRNEQFF
TRBV9	14	TRBJ2-7	CASSVSGEAYEQYF
TRBV6-5	12	TRBJ2-6	CASDNGANVLTF
TRBV9	13	TRBJ2-7	CASSGDKSYEQYF
TRBV18	13	TRBJ1-1	CASSPLGAVEAFF
TRBV24-1	17	TRBJ2-5	CATSDASDRGKQETQYF
TRBV28	11	TRBJ2-5	CASSREETQYF
TRBV7-3	14	TRBJ2-2	CASSSGLATGELFF
TRBV11-2	17	TRBJ1-2	CASSLRLGIPTNYGYTF
TRBV10-1	13	TRBJ2-6	CASSAEGANVLTF
TRBV3-1/TRBV3-2	13	TRBJ1-1	CASSLTGETEAFF
TRBV9	16	TRBJ2-5	CASSLRTGDQGETQYF
TRBV5-1	13	TRBJ2-3	CASSPGGTDTQYF
TRBV2	13	TRBJ2-7	CASSEEMGLEQYF
TRBV3-1/TRBV3-2	15	TRBJ2-7	CASSQVGPRSYEQYF
TRBV10-2	13	TRBJ1-4	CASSGGGREKLFF
TRBV19	18	TRBJ1-4	CASSIQSQGAVTNEKLFF
TRBV9	16	TRBJ2-7	CASSPTQLAGVGEQYF
TRBV28	14	TRBJ1-2	CASSSTTGDYGYTF
TRBV5-1	15	TRBJ2-3	CASSLGLAGVDTQYF
TRBV7-3	15	TRBJ2-6	CASSLTRSGANVLTF
TRBV6-2/TRBV6-3	16	TRBJ2-2	CASSNTPQGSGGELFF
TRBV29-1	16	TRBJ1-2	CSVEPPGGSFYYGYTF
TRBV12-3/TRBV12-4	13	TRBJ1-1	CASSLMGGTEAFF
TRBV6-5	14	TRBJ1-2	CASSLSGDIYGYTF
TRBV27	15	TRBJ1-1	CASSLSPPGQIEAFF
TRBV10-3	16	TRBJ2-3	CAISESMGEGTDTQYF
TRBV5-4	14	TRBJ2-5	CASSFVGSGETQYF
TRBV14	13	TRBJ1-2	CASSEAAMGGYTF
TRBV4-3	15	TRBJ1-2	CASSQVDGGEHGYTF
TRBV5-6	15	TRBJ2-1	CASSLPGLGGNEQFF
TRBV2	10	TRBJ2-7	CASSEGTLGF
TRBV28	15	TRBJ2-1	CASSPRTSGYHEQFF
TRBV10-2	17	TRBJ1-2	CASSELRQGAISVGYTF
TRBV5-8	14	TRBJ1-1	CASNYRGLGTEAFF
TRBV12-3/TRBV12-4	13	TRBJ2-1	CASSLILGNEQFF
TRBV30	14	TRBJ2-1	CAWRGLGTYNEQFF
TRBV11-2	15	TRBJ1-1	CASSLSGTTNTEAFF
TRBV5-6	16	TRBJ2-3	CASSLYRSQSTDTQYF
TRBV18	14	TRBJ1-2	CASSPEGFNYGYTF
TRBV5-1	16	TRBJ1-4	CASAPQQGQGSQKLFF
TRBV19	14	TRBJ1-6	CASSMGQNPSPLHF